This T cell receptor beta chain was recovered during a study of T cells in Graves' hyperthyroidism and ophthalmopathy. This clonotype showed up just a few times. The antigen remains undetermined. Disease duration was under 3 months in the ophthalmopathy patients, who also had a Clinical Activity Score of at least 3 and a NOSPECS grade of at least 4. Uncontrolled infection, other autoimmune disease, pregnancy or lactation led to exclusion. J was trimmed by 1 base and V by 6 bases; bases with no gene match: 6. The CDR3 is 15 amino acids. Germline CDR1 and CDR2: SNHLY and FYNNEI. Amplified TCR beta CDR3 regions came from RNA transcripts. TCR CDR3 regions were first amplified by RT-PCR with HTBI primers. TCRdb redid the calling of the multiplex PCR reads with MiXCR, one entry per CDR3 protein. The sample shows 400,000 or so distinct CDR3 sequences, about 15% of them seen only once. The study's findings and limits: Ophthalmopathy stood apart from stable hyperthyroidism in a 13 V-J model.

The sequence came from a woman between 55 and 75 years old with Graves' ophthalmopathy. The gene calls are TRBV2 and TRBJ1-2; 9 bases are a match to TRBD1. The source material was blood. CDR3: CASRRTGADNYGYTF. As DNA, the CDR3 is TGTGCCAGCAGACGGACAGGGGCCGATAACTATGGCTACACCTTC.